A selection of T cell receptor beta chains follows, all from one sample in a study of identical twins. Each CDR3 protein is one row after TCRdb ran MiXCR on the 5' RACE reads. Counted here are some 730,000 distinct CDR3 sequences, roughly 18% occurring once; the ten biggest clones make up roughly 13%. This same sample was also taken into another study, of T cells expressing NK-cell markers.

The sequenced material came from PBMCs. These TCRs come from a woman in her late teens or twenties in good health. CDR3s include the opening cysteine and the closing phenylalanine or tryptophan. A D gene is named only where the DNA matches it firmly. Size tells how often a clone was seen (once, few, many) or the class of an expanded clone, and some rows leave it out.

CSARATSGIGDTQYF | TGCAGTGCTAGAGCCACGAGCGGGATAGGAGATACGCAGTATTTT | TRBJ2-3 | few | TRBD2 | TRBV20-1
CASRGLAGGNSYEQYF | TGCGCCAGCCGGGGACTAGCGGGAGGGAACTCCTACGAGCAGTACTTC | TRBJ2-7 | . | TRBD2 | TRBV10-2
CASSFRGPYEQYF | TGTGCCAGCAGTTTTAGGGGACCCTACGAGCAGTACTTC | TRBJ2-7 | many | . | TRBV12-3/TRBV12-4
CSILAGGPAETQYF | TGCAGCATTCTAGCGGGAGGGCCGGCAGAGACCCAGTACTTC | TRBJ2-5 | few | TRBD2 | TRBV20-1
CSASGGLAGNFEETQYF | TGCAGCGCCTCCGGGGGACTAGCGGGGAATTTTGAAGAGACCCAGTACTTC | TRBJ2-5 | . | TRBD2 | TRBV29-1
CASSWASEDNEQFF | TGTGCCAGCAGTTGGGCTAGCGAGGACAATGAGCAGTTCTTC | TRBJ2-1 | few | . | TRBV12-3/TRBV12-4
CASSFIDEKLFF | TGTGCCAGCAGTTTCATCGATGAAAAACTGTTTTTT | TRBJ1-4 | many | . | TRBV12-3/TRBV12-4
CSASGLAGGLGYEQYF | TGCAGTGCTAGCGGACTAGCGGGAGGGCTGGGGTACGAGCAGTACTTC | TRBJ2-7 | . | TRBD2 | TRBV20-1
CASSLAGGFEQFF | TGTGCCAGCAGTTTGGCGGGAGGGTTTGAGCAGTTCTTC | TRBJ2-1 | many | TRBD2 | TRBV12-3/TRBV12-4
CASIGLAYTGELFF | TGTGCCAGCATCGGGCTAGCGTATACCGGGGAGCTGTTTTTT | TRBJ2-2 | . | . | TRBV2
CASSESGPTISGANVLTF | TGCGCCAGCAGTGAGTCGGGACCAACTATCTCTGGGGCCAACGTCCTGACTTTC | TRBJ2-6 | . | . | TRBV10-2
CATSRATTQETQYF | TGTGCCACCAGCAGAGCTACAACCCAAGAGACCCAGTACTTC | TRBJ2-5 | . | . | TRBV15
CSAWTSEDSQETQYF | TGCAGTGCTTGGACGTCCGAAGACAGCCAAGAGACCCAGTACTTC | TRBJ2-5 | few | . | TRBV20-1
CASSAGLADSYEQYF | TGTGCCAGCAGCGCAGGACTAGCGGACTCCTACGAGCAGTACTTC | TRBJ2-7 | . | TRBD2 | TRBV9
CASSGPAGSSYNEQFF | TGTGCCAGCAGCGGACCAGCGGGAAGCTCCTACAATGAGCAGTTCTTC | TRBJ2-1 | few | TRBD2 | TRBV9
CSARGVGTTEAFF | TGCAGTGCTAGAGGGGTGGGGACCACTGAAGCTTTCTTT | TRBJ1-1 | few | . | TRBV20-1
CASSPASDEQYF | TGTGCCAGCAGCCCCGCATCGGACGAGCAGTACTTC | TRBJ2-7 | few | . | TRBV14
CAATRGQGIYGYTF | TGTGCCGCCACCCGGGGACAGGGGATCTATGGCTACACCTTC | TRBJ1-2 | few | TRBD1 | TRBV6-1
CRADWGNTGELFF | TGCCGTGCGGACTGGGGTAACACCGGGGAGCTGTTTTTT | TRBJ2-2 | . | . | TRBV20-1
CASSLVQGRNTEAFF | TGTGCCAGCAGCTTAGTTCAGGGTAGGAACACTGAAGCTTTCTTT | TRBJ1-1 | few | . | TRBV7-9
CASSPGQPNTEAFF | TGTGCCAGCAGCCCTGGACAGCCCAACACTGAAGCTTTCTTT | TRBJ1-1 | many | . | TRBV5-6
CSAREALAGGYEQYF | TGCAGTGCTAGAGAAGCACTAGCGGGAGGCTACGAGCAGTACTTC | TRBJ2-7 | few | TRBD2 | TRBV20-1
CASDHRGYGYTF | TGTGCCAGCGATCACAGAGGGTATGGCTACACCTTC | TRBJ1-2 | few | . | TRBV12-3/TRBV12-4
CSVADRVGDQPQHF | TGCAGCGTAGCGGACAGGGTTGGCGATCAGCCCCAGCATTTT | TRBJ1-5 | . | TRBD1 | TRBV29-1
CSVESGGRGTEAFF | TGCAGCGTTGAGTCTGGGGGGCGCGGCACTGAAGCTTTCTTT | TRBJ1-1 | . | . | TRBV29-1
CASSQQGYTDTQYF | TGTGCCAGCAGTCAACAAGGATACACAGATACGCAGTATTTT | TRBJ2-3 | few | . | TRBV2
CASRLLAGTTDTQYF | TGCGCCAGCAGACTATTAGCGGGAACCACAGATACGCAGTATTTT | TRBJ2-3 | . | TRBD2 | TRBV10-1
CASTSGTASQPQHF | TGTGCCAGCACCTCGGGGACCGCCAGCCAGCCCCAGCATTTT | TRBJ1-5 | once | . | TRBV6-2/TRBV6-3
CASSSSRGTGRYEQYF | TGTGCCAGCAGTTCATCTCGAGGGACAGGGCGGTACGAGCAGTACTTC | TRBJ2-7 | . | TRBD1 | TRBV12-3/TRBV12-4
CAWSVIRGTDTQYF | TGTGCCTGGAGTGTCATTAGGGGCACAGATACGCAGTATTTT | TRBJ2-3 | . | . | TRBV30
CASWARNEQFF | TGTGCCAGTTGGGCGAGGAATGAGCAGTTCTTC | TRBJ2-1 | few | . | TRBV12-3/TRBV12-4
CSATGQGASTEAFF | TGCAGTGCTACCGGACAGGGGGCGAGCACTGAAGCTTTCTTT | TRBJ1-1 | many | TRBD1 | TRBV20-1
CSARGGTGTYEQYF | TGCAGTGCTAGAGGAGGGACAGGGACCTACGAGCAGTACTTC | TRBJ2-7 | many | TRBD1 | TRBV20-1
CSVEGTPTGRQETQYF | TGCAGCGTTGAGGGTACCCCGACAGGGCGCCAAGAGACCCAGTACTTC | TRBJ2-5 | few | TRBD1 | TRBV29-1
CAIRGQGSGEQYF | TGTGCCATCCGGGGACAGGGGTCAGGGGAGCAGTACTTC | TRBJ2-7 | . | TRBD1 | TRBV13
CASSPDEGYTF | TGTGCCAGCTCACCAGACGAGGGCTACACCTTC | TRBJ1-2 | few | . | TRBV18
CSASPGLASEQYF | TGCAGTGCTAGCCCGGGACTAGCGAGCGAGCAGTACTTC | TRBJ2-7 | few | TRBD2 | TRBV20-1
CAISVGPDTQYF | TGTGCCATCAGTGTTGGCCCAGATACGCAGTATTTT | TRBJ2-3 | . | . | TRBV10-3
CASNVQGYSIEKLFF | TGTGCCAGCAACGTACAGGGTTACTCCATTGAAAAACTGTTTTTT | TRBJ1-4 | few | . | TRBV5-8
CASRGLAGRNEQYF | TGTGCCAGCAGGGGACTAGCGGGGAGAAACGAGCAGTACTTC | TRBJ2-7 | . | TRBD2 | TRBV2
CASSFLQDNQPQHF | TGTGCCAGCAGTTTTCTGCAGGACAATCAGCCCCAGCATTTT | TRBJ1-5 | many | . | TRBV12-3/TRBV12-4
CASTSLAGVSEQYF | TGCGCCAGCACATCCCTAGCGGGAGTTTCCGAGCAGTACTTC | TRBJ2-7 | . | TRBD2 | TRBV5-1
CASSFRLAGGQETQYF | TGTGCCAGCAGCTTTCGGCTAGCGGGGGGGCAAGAGACCCAGTACTTC | TRBJ2-5 | few | TRBD2 | TRBV7-9
CSGQGQSYEQYF | TGCAGCGGACAGGGACAGTCCTACGAGCAGTACTTC | TRBJ2-7 | . | TRBD1 | TRBV29-1
CASAVQGTITNYGYTF | TGTGCCAGCGCGGTCCAGGGGACTATTACTAACTATGGCTACACCTTC | TRBJ1-2 | few | . | TRBV2
CSVHLGSGADTQYF | TGCAGCGTTCACCTAGGGTCTGGGGCAGATACGCAGTATTTT | TRBJ2-3 | few | . | TRBV29-1
CASSLVSAGVTGNTIYF | TGTGCCAGCAGCTTAGTATCGGCAGGGGTTACTGGAAACACCATATATTTT | TRBJ1-3 | . | . | TRBV7-2
CASSLAVATYNEQFF | TGTGCCAGCAGCTTAGCAGTGGCGACTTACAATGAGCAGTTCTTC | TRBJ2-1 | few | . | TRBV11-2
CASSSRTGGVEAFF | TGTGCCAGCAGTTCGAGAACAGGGGGCGTAGAAGCTTTCTTT | TRBJ1-1 | few | TRBD1 | TRBV12-3/TRBV12-4
CASSFPYGEQFF | TGTGCCAGCAGTTTCCCATACGGTGAGCAGTTCTTC | TRBJ2-1 | . | . | TRBV27
CSVEGVDQPQHF | TGCAGCGTTGAAGGGGTGGATCAGCCCCAGCATTTT | TRBJ1-5 | few | . | TRBV29-1
CASSYSLRVRYEQYF | TGTGCCAGCAGTTACTCGCTAAGGGTGAGGTACGAGCAGTACTTC | TRBJ2-7 | . | . | TRBV6-2/TRBV6-3
CATSEAGRAQYF | TGTGCCACCAGTGAAGCGGGCCGGGCGCAGTATTTT | TRBJ2-3 | . | . | TRBV24-1
CASSLGVLAANTGELFF | TGTGCCAGCAGCTTAGGGGTCCTAGCGGCTAACACCGGGGAGCTGTTTTTT | TRBJ2-2 | few | TRBD2 | TRBV7-9
CSARPMRGQESYEQYF | TGCAGTGCTAGACCTATGAGAGGACAGGAGAGTTACGAGCAGTACTTC | TRBJ2-7 | few | TRBD1 | TRBV20-1
CASSTATVPAGYTDTQYF | TGTGCCAGCAGTACTGCAACTGTCCCGGCTGGGTACACAGATACGCAGTATTTT | TRBJ2-3 | few | . | TRBV12-3/TRBV12-4
CASSSGLHYGYTF | TGTGCCAGCAGTTCCGGACTTCACTATGGCTACACCTTC | TRBJ1-2 | many | . | TRBV12-3/TRBV12-4